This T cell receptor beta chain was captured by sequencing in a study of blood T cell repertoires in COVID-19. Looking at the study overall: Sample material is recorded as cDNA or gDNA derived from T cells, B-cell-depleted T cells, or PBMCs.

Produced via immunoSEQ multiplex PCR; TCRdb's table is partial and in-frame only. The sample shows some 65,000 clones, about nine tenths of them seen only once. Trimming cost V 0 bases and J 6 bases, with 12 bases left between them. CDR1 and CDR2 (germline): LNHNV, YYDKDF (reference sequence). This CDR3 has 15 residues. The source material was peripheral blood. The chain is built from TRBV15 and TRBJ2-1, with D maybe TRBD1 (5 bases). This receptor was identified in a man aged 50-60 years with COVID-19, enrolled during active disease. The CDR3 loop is CATSRDQGWINEQFF. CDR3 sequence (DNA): TGTGCCACCAGCAGAGATCAGGGCTGGATCAATGAGCAGTTCTTC.